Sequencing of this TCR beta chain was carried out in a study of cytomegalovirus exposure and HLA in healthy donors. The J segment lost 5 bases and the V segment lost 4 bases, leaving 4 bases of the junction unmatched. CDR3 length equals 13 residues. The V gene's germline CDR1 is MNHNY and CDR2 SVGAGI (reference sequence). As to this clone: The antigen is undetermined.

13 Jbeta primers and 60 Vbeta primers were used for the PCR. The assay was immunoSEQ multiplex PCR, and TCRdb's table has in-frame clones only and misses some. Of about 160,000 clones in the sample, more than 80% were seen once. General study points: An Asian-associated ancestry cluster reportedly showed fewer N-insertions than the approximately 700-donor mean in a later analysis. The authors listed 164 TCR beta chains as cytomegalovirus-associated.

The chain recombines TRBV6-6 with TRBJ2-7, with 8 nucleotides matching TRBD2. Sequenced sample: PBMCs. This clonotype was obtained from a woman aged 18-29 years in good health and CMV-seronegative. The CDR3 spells CASSWREAHEQYF. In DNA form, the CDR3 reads TGTGCCAGCAGTTGGCGGGAGGCCCACGAGCAGTACTTC.